These T cell receptor beta chains were read from a single sample in a study of blood T cell repertoires in COVID-19. The repertoire was sequenced with immunoSEQ multiplex PCR; TCRdb's copy has only in-frame clones and lacks some. The data show fewer than 500,000 clones, around 88% seen once. What was sequenced was peripheral blood. The receptor source for this set is a woman in her twenties or thirties with acute or convalescent COVID-19. The CDR3 runs from the conserved cysteine through the conserved F or W. Fields, in order: D gene, J gene, clone size, V gene, CDR3 protein, CDR3 DNA. D genes are given only for firm matches. The size field is filled for only some rows; it gives once, few, many or a size class.

TRBD2	TRBJ2-1	.	TRBV30	CAWSVLNGGAGYNEQFF	TGTGCCTGGAGTGTATTGAACGGGGGGGCCGGCTACAATGAGCAGTTCTTC
TRBD2	TRBJ2-5	.	TRBV7-6	CASSLAGSGGPETQYF	TGTGCCAGCAGCTTAGCAGGGTCGGGGGGGCCAGAGACCCAGTACTTC
.	TRBJ1-2	.	TRBV10-2	CASSDFRDNYGYTF	TGCGCCAGCAGTGATTTCCGAGATAACTATGGCTACACCTTC
.	TRBJ2-5	.	TRBV9	CASSATTGTRGETQYF	TGTGCCAGCAGCGCAACGACCGGAACCCGGGGAGAGACCCAGTACTTC
TRBD1	TRBJ1-5	.	TRBV4-1	CASSLRTGTDNQPQHF	TGCGCCAGCAGCCTTCGGACAGGGACCGACAATCAGCCCCAGCATTTT
.	TRBJ2-7	.	TRBV12-3/TRBV12-4	CASSSAAGDEQYF	TGTGCCAGCAGTTCCGCGGCCGGAGACGAGCAGTACTTC
TRBD1	TRBJ1-1	.	TRBV5-5	CASSLGQGHVADTEAFF	TGTGCCAGCAGCTTGGGACAGGGGCATGTGGCGGACACTGAAGCTTTCTTT
.	TRBJ2-3	few	TRBV30	CACTIHPGNTDTQYF	TGTGCCTGTACTATCCACCCTGGCAACACAGATACGCAGTATTTT
.	TRBJ1-2	.	TRBV6-2/TRBV6-3	CASSYRAGGNDGYTF	TGTGCCAGCAGTTACCGAGCTGGGGGCAACGATGGCTACACCTTC
.	TRBJ1-2	.	TRBV1	CTSRRGGLYGYTF	TGCACCAGCAGAAGAGGGGGCCTCTATGGCTACACCTTC
.	TRBJ1-5	.	TRBV30	CAWSSGNSNQPQHF	TGTGCCTGGAGTAGCGGTAATAGCAATCAGCCCCAGCATTTT
.	TRBJ2-6	.	TRBV4-1	CASDKTGPSGANVLTF	TGCGCCAGCGACAAAACAGGACCGTCTGGGGCCAACGTCCTGACTTTC
.	TRBJ2-4	.	TRBV2	CASHGQLAKNIQYF	TGTGCCAGCCACGGACAGTTAGCCAAAAACATTCAGTACTTC
TRBD1	TRBJ1-2	.	TRBV5-1	CASSSGTGNGYTF	TGCGCCAGCAGCTCGGGGACAGGGAACGGCTACACCTTC
TRBD1	TRBJ1-2	.	TRBV11-2	CASSLGTRDRGNYGYTF	TGTGCCAGCAGCTTGGGGACCCGGGACAGGGGTAACTATGGCTACACCTTC
.	TRBJ2-3	.	TRBV28	CAMSKPNTDTQYF	TGTGCCATGAGTAAACCCAACACAGATACGCAGTATTTT
TRBD1	TRBJ2-7	.	TRBV7-2	CASSPRQGGYEQYF	TGTGCCAGCAGCCCGAGACAGGGTGGTTACGAGCAGTACTTC
.	TRBJ1-6	.	TRBV19	CASSISRGSPLHF	TGTGCCAGTAGTATAAGCAGGGGTTCACCCCTCCACTTT
.	TRBJ2-2	once	TRBV5-1	CASSLFQNTGELFF	TGCGCCAGCAGCTTGTTCCAGAACACCGGGGAGCTGTTTTTT
.	TRBJ2-5	.	TRBV19	CASSPSGGETQYF	TGTGCCAGTAGTCCCAGCGGAGGAGAGACCCAGTACTTC
TRBD1	TRBJ1-2	.	TRBV15	CATSLARRTGDSYGYTF	TGTGCCACCAGCTTAGCGAGAAGGACAGGGGATTCCTATGGCTACACCTTC
TRBD1	TRBJ2-7	.	TRBV20-1	CSASVAAGGNLGEQYF	TGCAGTGCTAGTGTTGCGGCAGGGGGCAATCTCGGCGAGCAGTACTTC
TRBD1	TRBJ2-7	.	TRBV5-1	CASSYRTGDYEQYF	TGCGCCAGCAGCTACAGGACAGGGGACTACGAGCAGTACTTC
TRBD1	TRBJ2-2	.	TRBV6-1	CASSEMRQGFRAGELFF	TGTGCCAGCAGTGAGATGCGACAGGGGTTTCGCGCCGGGGAGCTGTTTTTT
.	TRBJ1-2	.	TRBV9	CASSPKSAGTSYGYTF	TGTGCCAGCAGCCCAAAATCCGCCGGGACAAGCTATGGCTACACCTTC
.	TRBJ2-7	.	TRBV19	CASSIRRQGYEQYF	TGTGCCAGTAGTATTAGGAGGCAAGGCTACGAGCAGTACTTC
.	TRBJ2-7	once	TRBV10-1	CASSDYGGEQYF	TGCGCCAGCAGTGATTACGGCGGTGAGCAGTACTTC
.	TRBJ1-5	.	TRBV7-6	CASSLEEGVSQPQHF	TGTGCCAGCAGCTTAGAGGAGGGTGTGAGCCAGCCCCAGCATTTT
.	TRBJ2-5	.	TRBV7-9	CASSSADYRGETQYF	TGTGCCAGCAGCTCAGCGGACTACCGAGGAGAGACCCAGTACTTC
TRBD2	TRBJ2-5	.	TRBV7-9	CASSPPGSGGFVETQYF	TGTGCCAGCAGCCCTCCCGGTAGCGGGGGGTTTGTGGAGACCCAGTACTTC
.	TRBJ2-7	.	TRBV4-1	CASSQAQTYEQYF	TGCGCCAGCAGCCAAGCCCAGACCTACGAGCAGTACTTC
TRBD1	TRBJ2-1	.	TRBV10-2	CASLRDRAYNEQFF	TGCGCCAGCCTGAGAGACAGGGCGTACAATGAGCAGTTCTTC
TRBD1	TRBJ2-7	.	TRBV11-3	CASSAPGQGTYEQYF	TGTGCCAGCAGCGCGCCGGGACAGGGGACCTACGAGCAGTACTTC
.	TRBJ2-7	.	TRBV5-4	CASSPKGGLVNEQYF	TGTGCCAGCAGCCCAAAAGGTGGGCTGGTAAACGAGCAGTACTTC
TRBD1	TRBJ2-3	.	TRBV6-5	CASSSGQRSTDTQYF	TGTGCCAGCAGTTCGGGACAGCGGAGCACAGATACGCAGTATTTT
TRBD1	TRBJ1-3	.	TRBV27	CASSPDRGGNTIYF	TGTGCCAGCAGCCCGGACAGGGGTGGAAACACCATATATTTT
TRBD1	TRBJ1-1	few	TRBV12-5	CASGPGTGGNTEAFF	TGTGCTAGTGGTCCTGGGACAGGGGGGAACACTGAAGCTTTCTTT
TRBD2	TRBJ2-3	.	TRBV4-2	CASSQDRKLAGPPAEYF	TGTGCCAGCAGCCAAGATAGGAAACTAGCGGGGCCCCCCGCGGAGTATTTT
.	TRBJ2-2	.	TRBV7-9	CASSLALAWKLANTGELFF	TGTGCCAGCAGCTTAGCCTTAGCCTGGAAGCTCGCGAACACCGGGGAGCTGTTTTTT
TRBD1	TRBJ1-2	medium-sized	TRBV7-8	CASSQTPGQRPGYTF	TGTGCCAGCAGCCAAACCCCGGGACAGCGACCCGGCTACACCTTC
TRBD2	TRBJ2-4	.	TRBV4-1	CASSPGGKNIQYF	TGCGCCAGCAGCCCGGGGGGCAAAAACATTCAGTACTTC
.	TRBJ1-4	.	TRBV5-1	CASSLTDSATNEKLFF	TGCGCCAGCAGCTTGACCGACAGTGCAACTAATGAAAAACTGTTTTTT
TRBD1	TRBJ1-5	.	TRBV19	CASSTHEGARNQPQHF	TGTGCCAGTAGTACGCACGAGGGGGCACGCAATCAGCCCCAGCATTTT
.	TRBJ1-6	.	TRBV9	CASSVGGTYNSPLHF	TGTGCCAGCAGCGTCGGGGGGACCTATAATTCACCCCTCCACTTT
.	TRBJ2-7	.	TRBV5-1	CASREISRDEQYF	TGCGCCAGCCGGGAGATTAGTAGAGACGAGCAGTACTTC
.	TRBJ2-3	.	TRBV24-1	CATSDLQGTDTQYF	TGTGCCACCAGTGATTTGCAGGGCACAGATACGCAGTATTTT
.	TRBJ2-7	.	TRBV5-5	CASIRTDSYEQYF	TGTGCCAGCATCAGGACTGACTCCTACGAGCAGTACTTC
TRBD1	TRBJ2-7	.	TRBV5-1	CASSLRDRALWEQYF	TGCGCCAGCAGCTTGAGGGACAGGGCTTTGTGGGAGCAGTACTTC
.	TRBJ2-7	few	TRBV5-6	CASSLDRVSYEQYF	TGTGCCAGCAGCTTGGACAGGGTTTCTTACGAGCAGTACTTC
.	TRBJ1-1	.	TRBV5-8	CASSLGGGASTEAFF	TGTGCCAGCAGCTTGGGTGGGGGGGCGAGCACTGAAGCTTTCTTT
.	TRBJ2-2	.	TRBV5-1	CASSLVEGPSNTGELFF	TGCGCCAGCAGCTTGGTAGAGGGTCCATCGAACACCGGGGAGCTGTTTTTT
.	TRBJ2-3	.	TRBV10-1	CASSSRETDTQYF	TGCGCCAGCAGTAGTCGAGAAACAGATACGCAGTATTTT
TRBD2	TRBJ2-3	.	TRBV5-1	CASREDPGLVLDTQYF	TGCGCCAGCAGAGAAGACCCGGGACTAGTGTTAGATACGCAGTATTTT
.	TRBJ1-4	.	TRBV7-9	CASSASVSRLFF	TGTGCCAGCAGCGCAAGTGTATCGAGACTGTTTTTT